These 30 T cell receptor beta chains came from one sample sequenced in a study of blood T cell repertoires in COVID-19. The assay was immunoSEQ multiplex PCR, and TCRdb's table has in-frame clones only and misses some. The sample includes 250,000 to 350,000 clones, approximately 84% seen only once; the top ten take about 1.5%. Sequencing was performed on peripheral blood. All receptors derive from a human donor with COVID-19, enrolled during active disease. The donor label of this sample is uncertain.

Only one count was recorded for this clone. This chain joins TRBV19 and TRBJ1-1, with 9 bases aligning to TRBD1. The CDR3 covers 15 residues. The V and J ends lost 3 bases and 1 base, in that order; junction bases with no gene match: 3. From germline, CDR1 is LNHDA and CDR2 SQIVND (reference sequence). The CDR3 bases are TGTGCCAGTAGTATCCCGGGACAGGGGAACACTGAAGCTTTCTTT. Residues: CASSIPGQGNTEAFF.

V is TRBV6-5 and J is TRBJ2-5, with 8 bases matching TRBD1. J was trimmed by 1 base and V by 4 bases; bases with no gene match: 2. Looked up from germline, CDR1 is MNHEY and CDR2 is SVGAGI. The CDR3 is 14 residues long. CDR3 region: CASSWTGIQETQYF. The CDR3 region has the DNA TGTGCCAGCAGTTGGACAGGGATCCAAGAGACCCAGTACTTC.

The V call is TRBV28, the J call TRBJ2-2, with D possibly being TRBD1 (5 bases). Germline-derived CDR1 and CDR2 are MDHEN and SYDVKM. This CDR3 has 14 amino acids. Trimming removed 6 bases at V and 1 base at J, with 9 bases between. DNA of the CDR3: TGTGCCAGCAGATACGGACAGAACACCGGGGAGCTGTTTTTT. It codes for CASRYGQNTGELFF.

This clone came up a few times. The chain is built from TRBV5-4 and TRBJ2-7; 10 bases map to TRBD2. Germline assignment: CDR1 SGHNT and CDR2 YYREEE (reference sequence). The V and J ends lost 0 bases and 5 bases, in that order; junction bases with no gene match: 8. This CDR3 has 16 residues. The CDR3 loop reads CASSLVGASGRNEQYF. The CDR3 bases are TGTGCCAGCAGCTTGGTAGGGGCTAGCGGGAGAAACGAGCAGTACTTC.

This clone was counted a single time. The chain links TRBV6-1 to TRBJ2-1, with 11 nucleotides matching TRBD2. Germline V gene data show CDR1 as MNHNS and CDR2 as SASEGT. With 4 bases clipped from V and 6 bases from J, the junction kept 8 bases outside the gene matches. This CDR3 contains 16 residues. The CDR3 protein is CASSGPGLAVSNEQFF. In DNA form, the CDR3 reads TGTGCCAGCAGTGGGCCGGGACTAGCGGTAAGCAATGAGCAGTTCTTC.

This chain uses TRBV5-1 with TRBJ2-1, with D perhaps TRBD1 (5 bases). V was pared by 5 bases and J by 8 bases, with 23 bases between. The CDR3 runs 16 residues. Germline values: CDR1 SGHRS, CDR2 YFSETQ. The CDR3, as DNA: TGCGCCAGCAGTTTTGACGACCCTCAGACGACAGATGAGCAGTTCTTC. Its protein is CASSFDDPQTTDEQFF.

In its sample, this clone was seen once. This sequence joins TRBV6-5 and TRBJ2-1; TRBD1 is a possible D gene (6 bases). There are 14 residues in the CDR3. Germline V gene sequence: CDR1 MNHEY, CDR2 SVGAGI. Trimming left V 10 bases short and J 6 bases short, with 19 bases between. The CDR3 DNA follows: TGTGCCACCCTAACAGGGTTTTTTGGCAATGAGCAGTTCTTC. It codes for CATLTGFFGNEQFF.

The rearrangement uses TRBV11-3 and TRBJ2-5; maybe TRBD2 (6 bases). The CDR3 covers 15 residues. Trimming stripped 0 bases from V and 7 bases from J, with 15 bases between. Germline V gives CDR1 SGHNT, CDR2 YENEEA. The CDR3 nucleotides read TGTGCCAGCAGCTTAGATGGGGGGACTCTGGGGACCCAGTACTTC. Translated, it gives CASSLDGGTLGTQYF.

The chain joins TRBV24-1 to TRBJ2-2; tentative D call: TRBD1 (5 bases). The CDR3 extends over 15 amino acids. The ends were cut back, 3 bases at V and 5 bases at J, with 12 bases in the middle. Germline-derived CDR1 and CDR2 are KGHDR and SFDVKD. CDR3 protein: CATSDPGAVTGELFF. CDR3 nucleotides: TGTGCCACCAGTGATCCTGGGGCAGTGACCGGGGAGCTGTTTTTT.

This clone appeared once. The chain carries TRBV6-2 or TRBV6-3 and TRBJ1-1; D not certain. CDR1 is MNHEY and CDR2 is SVGEGT in the germline V gene. The CDR3 is made up of 11 amino acids. The V gene lost 6 bases and the J gene lost 6 bases, with 8 bases spanning the gap. The CDR3 reads CASSGRAEAFF. The CDR3 DNA follows: TGTGCCAGCAGCGGGCGAGCTGAAGCTTTCTTT.

The chain carries TRBV7-9 and TRBJ2-3, with 7 bases matching TRBD2. The germline V gene encodes CDR1 SEHNR and CDR2 FQNEAQ (reference sequence). V dropped 3 bases and J dropped 4; count of bases not matched to a gene: 4. The CDR3 is 14 residues long. Here the CDR3 DNA reads TGTGCCAGCAGCTTCCGCGGGAGCGCAGATACGCAGTATTTT. This sequence encodes CASSFRGSADTQYF.

This clone occurred a few times. This chain connects TRBV11-2 to TRBJ2-1; 15 bases agree with TRBD2. Germline CDR1 SGHAT, CDR2 FQNNGV. There are 18 residues in the CDR3. Trimming cost V 4 bases and J 8 bases; bases outside gene matches: 12. CDR3 bases: TGTGCCAGCAGCTCCCTCTCCCGGACTAGCGGGAGGGCCTATGAGCAGTTCTTC. Its protein is CASSSLSRTSGRAYEQFF.

The chain links TRBV3-1 (or the pseudogene TRBV3-2) to TRBJ2-1, with 10 positions matching TRBD2. The CDR3 sequence is 16 residues long. V dropped 4 bases and J dropped 7; count of bases not matched to a gene: 10. CDR1 is LGHDT, CDR2 YNNKEL, per germline (reference sequence). Here the CDR3 reads CASSPRGAGGKNEQFF. The DNA of the CDR3 is TGTGCCAGCAGCCCCAGGGGAGCGGGAGGGAAGAATGAGCAGTTCTTC.

The genes are TRBV6-5 and TRBJ2-7; D may be TRBD2 (5 bases). The CDR3 spans 13 residues. Trimming took off 0 bases at V and 6 bases at J, with 9 bases between the two ends. Germline CDR1 and CDR2: MNHEY and SVGAGI. The CDR3 is CASSYSRRGEQYF. The DNA of the CDR3 is TGTGCCAGCAGTTACTCAAGACGGGGCGAGCAGTACTTC.

This clone was observed a single time. The chain recombines TRBV18 with TRBJ1-6; TRBD1 matches 8 bases. CDR1 and CDR2 (germline): KGHSH, LQKENI. The CDR3 contains 17 residues. Trimming at V came to 3 bases and at J to 6 bases, leaving 10 bases not matched to a gene. As DNA, the CDR3 is TGTGCCAGCTCACCTGACAGGGGCGGCGGGGGTAATTCACCCCTCCACTTT. Its protein is CASSPDRGGGGNSPLHF. Full variable domain (missing parts from reference TRBV18 and TRBJ1-6): NAGVMQNPRHLVRRRGQEARLRCSPMKGHSHVYWYRQLPEEGLKFMVYLQKENIIDESGMPKERFSAEFPKEGPSILRIQQVVRGDSAAYFCASSPDRGGGGNSPLHFGNGTRLTVT.

The CDR3: CASSPGGPANYGYTF. In nucleotides, the CDR3 is TGCGCCAGCAGCCCGGGGGGGCCAGCTAACTATGGCTACACCTTC. This chain connects TRBV4-1 to TRBJ1-2, with a tentative D call TRBD1 (6 bases). Per germline, CDR1 MGHRA and CDR2 YSYEKL. Trimming pared 4 bases from V and 0 bases from J, leaving 12 bases between. This CDR3 region has 15 residues.

The chain combines TRBV27 with TRBJ2-1; 8 nucleotides line up with TRBD1. J lost 2 bases, V lost 6 bases, and 3 bases had no gene match. Germline CDR1 MNHEY, CDR2 SMNVEV (reference sequence). The CDR3 is 14 residues long. The CDR3 loop is CASSTRGPYNEQFF. The CDR3 nucleotides read TGTGCCAGCAGCACCAGGGGGCCCTACAATGAGCAGTTCTTC.

The rearrangement joins TRBV28 to TRBJ2-1; 8 bases align to TRBD2. There are 15 residues in the CDR3. Germline CDR1 is MDHEN and CDR2 is SYDVKM. Germline trimming cut 3 bases from V and 7 bases from J; bases unmatched to any gene: 8. The CDR3 region is CASSFLGASGNEQFF. As DNA, the CDR3 is TGTGCCAGCAGTTTCCTAGGGGCTAGCGGGAATGAGCAGTTCTTC.

V and J are TRBV19 and TRBJ1-1; 8 positions agree with TRBD1. The ends lost 5 bases at V and 6 bases at J; junction bases unmatched: 11. This CDR3 contains 15 residues. Germline V gives CDR1 LNHDA, CDR2 SQIVND (reference sequence). The CDR3: CASSPLDREWSEAFF. Written as DNA, the CDR3 is TGTGCCAGTAGTCCCCTGGACAGGGAATGGTCTGAAGCTTTCTTT.

The CDR3 bases are TGTGCCAGCTCAGAGAACGGACAGGGAGGGGGAGATACGCAGTATTTT. It encodes CASSENGQGGGDTQYF. V gene TRBV18 combines with J gene TRBJ2-3, with a possible D match to TRBD1 (8 bases). This CDR3 comprises 16 residues. Germline V lookup: CDR1 KGHSH, CDR2 LQKENI. Trimming stripped 5 bases from V and 5 bases from J, with 20 bases between. The full variable domain, in which reference TRBV18 and TRBJ2-3 provide the parts outside the CDR3, is NAGVMQNPRHLVRRRGQEARLRCSPMKGHSHVYWYRQLPEEGLKFMVYLQKENIIDESGMPKERFSAEFPKEGPSILRIQQVVRGDSAAYFCASSENGQGGGDTQYFGPGTRLTVL.

The rearrangement joins TRBV2 to TRBJ2-2; TRBD2 matches 9 bases. Germline CDR1 and CDR2: SNHLY and FYNNEI. The CDR3 runs 16 residues. The V segment lost 6 bases and the J segment 2 bases; nucleotides outside the gene matches: 7. The CDR3 loop is CASRARLAANTGELFF. The CDR3 nucleotides are TGTGCCAGCAGAGCCCGACTAGCGGCCAACACCGGGGAGCTGTTTTTT.

This clone has only one observation. The chain joins TRBV19 to TRBJ1-2, with a tentative D call TRBD1 (6 bases). Deletions cut 4 bases from V and 2 bases from J, with 29 bases between. Germline CDR1 and CDR2: LNHDA and SQIVND (reference sequence). There are 20 residues in the CDR3. CDR3 loop: CASSTRTNINDRNKNYGYTF. In DNA form, the CDR3 reads TGTGCCAGTAGTACCCGCACCAACATTAATGACAGGAATAAGAACTATGGCTACACCTTC.

The chain carries TRBV20-1 and TRBJ1-2; D not resolved. The length of the CDR3 is 10 residues. CDR1 is DFQATT and CDR2 is SNEGSKA in the germline V gene (reference sequence). V was trimmed by 6 bases and J by 6 bases, leaving 8 bases between them. DNA of the CDR3: TGCAGTGCAAAGATAGATGGCTACACCTTC. It yields the protein CSAKIDGYTF.

This rearrangement joins TRBV10-3 to TRBJ2-5, with D possibly matching TRBD2 (6 bases). V lost 0 bases to trimming and J lost 1 base, with 12 bases between them. The CDR3 contains 16 residues. CDR1 is ENHRY, CDR2 SYGVKD, per germline. For the CDR3, the DNA is TGTGCCATCAGTGAGTCAACCCCCGGGGGCCAAGAGACCCAGTACTTC. Translating it yields CAISESTPGGQETQYF.

V gene TRBV30 combines with J gene TRBJ1-3, with TRBD1 identical over 8 bases. Unmatched junction bases numbered 3, after V lost 5 bases and J lost 0 bases. The length of the CDR3 is 14 residues. Germline CDR1 and CDR2: GTSNPN and SVGIG (reference sequence). The CDR3 DNA follows: TGTGCCTGGGGACAGGGCCACTCTGGAAACACCATATATTTT. This codes for CAWGQGHSGNTIYF. The whole variable domain, remainder taken from reference TRBV30 and TRBJ1-3, is SQTIHQWPATLVQPVGSPLSLECTVEGTSNPNLYWYRQAAGRGLQLLFYSVGIGQISSEVPQNLSASRPQDRQFILSSKKLLLSDSGFYLCAWGQGHSGNTIYFGEGSWLTVV.

This clone is a singleton in its sample. The chain links TRBV7-9 to TRBJ2-7; D might be TRBD2 (6 bases). V was trimmed by 3 bases and J by 4 bases, leaving 19 bases between them. Germline V lookup: CDR1 SEHNR, CDR2 FQNEAQ (reference sequence). CDR3 length equals 16 residues. The CDR3 protein is CASSLASGGTGYEQYF. In nucleotides, the CDR3 is TGTGCCAGCAGCTTGGCCTCAGGTGGGACTGGGTACGAGCAGTACTTC.

This sequence joins TRBV18 and TRBJ1-1; tentative D call: TRBD1 (6 bases). The CDR3 totals 15 residues. Trimming shortened V by 4 bases and J by 0 bases, and 12 bases separated the two germline ends. CDR1 is KGHSH and CDR2 is LQKENI in the germline V gene. For the CDR3, the DNA is TGTGCCAGCTCACTGGGACAAGCCATGAACACTGAAGCTTTCTTT. Protein product: CASSLGQAMNTEAFF.

The gene calls are TRBV5-5 and TRBJ2-3; 7 positions match TRBD2. Germline V gene sequence: CDR1 SGHKS, CDR2 YYEKEE (reference sequence). CDR3 length equals 14 residues. Germline trimming cut 2 bases from V and 3 bases from J; bases unmatched to any gene: 3. The CDR3 region has the DNA TGTGCCAGCAGCTTAACAGCGGGAACAGATACGCAGTATTTT. As protein: CASSLTAGTDTQYF.

The chain couples TRBV28 to TRBJ1-1; D remains unclear. The CDR3 covers 14 residues. V lost 6 bases to trimming and J lost 7 bases, with 18 bases between them. Germline assignment: CDR1 MDHEN and CDR2 SYDVKM. CDR3 sequence: CASRPALGEVEAFF. The DNA of the CDR3 is TGTGCCAGCAGACCCGCTCTCGGGGAGGTTGAAGCTTTCTTT.

The chain combines TRBV7-3 with TRBJ2-5; possible D gene TRBD1, 6 bases. Per the germline V gene, CDR1 is SGHTA and CDR2 is FQGTGA. The CDR3 spans 17 residues. V was shortened by 1 base and J by 4 bases, with 19 bases between the two germline ends. This chain's CDR3 is CASSLRPSGAGGETQYF. Here the CDR3 DNA reads TGTGCCAGCAGCTTAAGGCCTTCAGGGGCTGGTGGAGAGACCCAGTACTTC.